This note documents a single TCR beta chain sequence. Its antigen is unknown. The input lacks base qualities; no much larger clone sits a single base away. Preparation of the library involved the immunoSEQ multiplex PCR assay. Sourced from immuneACCESS, this table was stored by TCRdb with only in-frame sequences that have V and J called. A share of the clones is absent; for the studies checked, an unresolved V gene accounts for under half, and the remainder has no known explanation. A total of about 140,000 clones appear in this sample, approximately 94% of them only once. The ten largest clonotypes hold roughly 13% of the sample. The CDR3 goes from the cysteine to the phenylalanine over 15 residues. This entry keeps only the CDR3 DNA: 45 bases, framed from base 1. Reading the germline V gene gives CDR1 MDHEN and CDR2 SYDVKM. Trimmed from V: 5 bases; trimmed from J: 4 bases; junction bases lacking a gene match: 7.

This sample was taken from a study of control samples from healthy donors and cancer patients (dated by TCRdb to the early 2020s). The TCR sequence derives from a man aged 35 to 55 in good health. Sequencing was done on a sample of blood. The rearrangement combines TRBV28 with TRBJ2-3, with 9 bases matching TRBD1. In nucleotides, the sequence is TGTGCCAGCAGTGCGGGACAGGGCGTTGCAGATACGCAGTATTTT. This sequence encodes CASSAGQGVADTQYF.